One and the same sample provided the 15 T cell receptor beta chains below, sequenced in a study of cytomegalovirus exposure and HLA in healthy donors. The primer mix had 60 Vbeta and 13 Jbeta primers. Assay used: immunoSEQ multiplex PCR; TCRdb lists only in-frame clones, some missing. Of roughly 200,000 clones listed, over 65% are singletons. Sequenced sample: PBMCs. The receptor source for this set is a woman aged 55-70 years in good health and CMV-seropositive.

V gene TRBV2 combines with J gene TRBJ2-1, with D tentatively TRBD1 (6 bases). The CDR3 is 16 amino acids. The V end was cut by 5 bases, the J end by 0 bases, with 14 bases between. Germline V gene lookup returns CDR1 SNHLY and CDR2 FYNNEI. CDR3 sequence reads: CASSQRRGRSYNEQFF. The CDR3 DNA follows: TGTGCCAGCAGTCAACGCAGGGGCCGCTCCTACAATGAGCAGTTCTTC. Combining the CDR3 with reference TRBV2 and TRBJ2-1 gives the whole variable domain EPEVTQTPSHQVTQMGQEVILRCVPISNHLYFYWYRQILGQKVEFLVSFYNNEISEKSEIFDDQFSVERPDGSNFTLKIRSTKLEDSAMYFCASSQRRGRSYNEQFFGPGTRLTVL.

This chain uses TRBV28 with TRBJ2-5, with D perhaps TRBD1 (5 bases). Between the trimmed V and J ends, which lost 2 bases and 1 base, there was a span of 11 bases. The CDR3 is 15 amino acids. The germline CDR1 and CDR2 sequences are MDHEN and SYDVKM. CDR3 loop: CASSLTPQGQETQYF. The CDR3 region has the DNA TGTGCCAGCAGTTTAACACCCCAGGGCCAAGAGACCCAGTACTTC.

This chain connects TRBV7-3 to TRBJ2-1; tentative D call: TRBD2 (6 bases). Trimming took 5 bases from V and 4 from J, leaving 9 bases between them. The CDR3 runs to 13 residues. Germline V CDR1 and CDR2: SGHTA, FQGTGA. The CDR3 spells CASSPAGYNEQFF. The CDR3 DNA reads as TGTGCCAGCAGCCCTGCGGGGTACAATGAGCAGTTCTTC.

The chain couples TRBV2 to TRBJ1-5; TRBD1 agrees at 8 bases. The CDR3 is 16 residues long. CDR1 SNHLY and CDR2 FYNNEI come from the germline V gene. After removal of 5 bases from V and 4 bases from J, the junction contained 10 bases not matched to a gene. The CDR3 nucleotides read TGTGCCAGCAGTACCAAGGACAGGGCCGAAAATCAGCCCCAGCATTTT. Protein product: CASSTKDRAENQPQHF.

V is TRBV5-4 and J is TRBJ2-5, with D tentatively TRBD1 (5 bases). The assigned J gene may be wrong: the sequence end matches TRBJ2-7 better. CDR3 size: 15 residues. Looked up from germline, CDR1 is SGHNT and CDR2 is YYREEE (reference sequence). The CDR3: CASSLEGSRYYEQYF. DNA for the CDR3: TGTGCCAGCAGCTTGGAGGGGTCCAGGTACTACGAGCAGTACTTC.

The chain uses TRBV29-1 and TRBJ1-2, with a weak D call TRBD1 (5 bases). The CDR3 runs to 14 residues. The germline gives CDR1 SQVTM, CDR2 ANQGSEA. The V end lost 7 bases, the J end lost 3 bases, and 18 bases lay between the germline ends. CDR3: CSALGGGTDYGYTF. The CDR3 DNA is TGCAGCGCCCTGGGGGGGGGTACGGACTATGGCTACACCTTC. Supplemented by reference TRBV29-1 and TRBJ1-2, the full variable domain reads SAVISQKPSRDICQRGTSLTIQCQVDSQVTMMFWYRQQPGQSLTLIATANQGSEATYESGFVIDKFPISRPNLTFSTLTVSNMSPEDSSIYLCSALGGGTDYGYTFGSGTRLTVV.

The chain recombines TRBV6-1 with TRBJ2-1, with TRBD2 matching over 11 bases. Germline CDR1 and CDR2: MNHNS and SASEGT. J was trimmed by 9 bases and V by 8 bases; bases with no gene match: 9. The CDR3 runs 14 residues. The CDR3 loop is CASHSSGRRGEQFF. DNA of the CDR3: TGTGCCAGCCACTCTAGCGGGAGGAGGGGTGAGCAGTTCTTC.

This chain joins TRBV7-9 and TRBJ1-2, with TRBD1 as a possible D gene (6 bases). This CDR3 has 15 amino acids. Trimming left V 2 bases short and J 4 bases short, with 14 bases between. Looked up from germline, CDR1 is SEHNR and CDR2 is FQNEAQ (reference sequence). CDR3 region: CASSLNTGSGYGYTF. The CDR3 DNA reads TGTGCCAGCAGCTTAAATACAGGGTCAGGCTATGGCTACACCTTC.

This clone was picked up one time. J is TRBJ2-3 and V is TRBV4-3; possible D gene TRBD1, 6 bases. This CDR3 contains 17 residues. V dropped 3 bases and J dropped 3 bases, with 19 bases sitting between them. Germline assignment: CDR1 LGHNA and CDR2 YSLEER. CDR3 loop: CASSQLVTGKGTDTQYF. As DNA, the CDR3 is TGCGCCAGCAGCCAGCTAGTTACAGGGAAGGGAACAGATACGCAGTATTTT.

The chain carries TRBV18 and TRBJ2-7; 8 bases are a match to TRBD1. Trimming took 3 bases from V and 2 from J; bases not matched to a gene: 6. Germline CDR1 KGHSH, CDR2 LQKENI. CDR3 length equals 15 residues. CDR3 DNA: TGTGCCAGCTCACCCCCAGGGGGCAGACCCTACGAGCAGTACTTC. It encodes CASSPPGGRPYEQYF.

The chain uses TRBV28 and TRBJ2-7; unclear D gene. This CDR3 region has 13 residues. Germline V CDR1 and CDR2: MDHEN, SYDVKM. Trimming cost V 5 bases and J 0 bases, with 8 bases left between them. CDR3 protein: CASSPGSSYEQYF. The DNA of the CDR3 is TGTGCCAGCAGTCCCGGTAGCTCCTACGAGCAGTACTTC. Full variable domain (missing parts from reference TRBV28 and TRBJ2-7): DVKVTQSSRYLVKRTGEKVFLECVQDMDHENMFWYRQDPGLGLRLIYFSYDVKMKEKGDIPEGYSVSREKKERFSLILESASTNQTSMYLCASSPGSSYEQYFGPGTRLTVT.

Note on this clone: One end of the junction fails to match germline, which may point to a read error. The genes are TRBV25-1 and TRBJ2-1; D gene unclear. Germline CDR1 MGHDK, CDR2 SYGVNS. The CDR3 is 12 amino acids. CDR3 residues: CASSESRSLLIF. The CDR3 DNA reads TGTGCCAGCAGTGAATCGAGGAGCCTTCTAATCTTC.

The V call is TRBV28, the J call TRBJ2-7; no clear D. This CDR3 is 15 amino acids long. Per germline, CDR1 MDHEN and CDR2 SYDVKM. V was clipped by 1 base and J by 2 bases, with 12 bases between them. CDR3: CASSLSGIATYEQYF. Here the CDR3 DNA reads TGTGCCAGCAGTTTATCAGGAATTGCCACCTACGAGCAGTACTTC. Full variable domain (outside the CDR3, taken from reference TRBV28 and TRBJ2-7): DVKVTQSSRYLVKRTGEKVFLECVQDMDHENMFWYRQDPGLGLRLIYFSYDVKMKEKGDIPEGYSVSREKKERFSLILESASTNQTSMYLCASSLSGIATYEQYFGPGTRLTVT.

V is TRBV5-1 and J is TRBJ2-5, with a possible D match to TRBD2 (5 bases). The J call may be in error: the DNA end matches TRBJ2-7 better. CDR3 length: 15 amino acids. Germline V gene lookup returns CDR1 SGHRS and CDR2 YFSETQ. For the CDR3, the DNA is TGCGCCAGCCGCCGCCCGGGGAGCGGACGTTACGAGCAGTACTTC. Amino acid sequence: CASRRPGSGRYEQYF.

The chain uses TRBV2 and TRBJ1-3, with 9 positions matching TRBD1. With V trimmed by 6 bases and J by 2 bases, 2 bases remained unmatched. Germline V gene data show CDR1 as SNHLY and CDR2 as FYNNEI. CDR3 length: 14 residues. CDR3 nucleotides: TGTGCCAGCAGAAGACAGGGGGCTGGAAACACCATATATTTT. Encoded protein: CASRRQGAGNTIYF.